These 12 T cell receptor beta chains were all obtained from the same sample, sequenced in a study of CD8+ T cells in alopecia areata. Following RNA extraction, reverse transcription yielded cDNA that acted as the sequencing template. Clones were sequenced by immunoSEQ multiplex PCR, and TCRdb holds only the in-frame ones, with some missing. Among about 190,000 clones listed, roughly 60% were seen once. Documented treatment: oral pan-JAK inhibitor, 5-10 mg twice daily. The sample consisted of CD4+ T cells sorted from blood, taken at week 49, from a patient treated with tofacitinib. All receptors come from a human donor with alopecia areata.

The chain carries TRBV5-6 and TRBJ2-3; D perhaps matches TRBD2 (6 bases). The CDR3 length is 15 residues. V was trimmed by 6 bases and J by 4 bases, leaving 18 bases between them. Germline-derived CDR1 and CDR2 are SGHDT and YYEEEE. The DNA of the CDR3 is TGTGCCAGCATAAATGGGGGGAGGTCGTCAGATACGCAGTATTTT. It is translated as CASINGGRSSDTQYF.

The chain has TRBV7-9 and TRBJ1-1; TRBD1 matches at 8 bases. CDR1 is SEHNR, CDR2 FQNEAQ, per germline (reference sequence). This CDR3 contains 12 residues. Losses at the gene ends were 4 bases for V and 11 bases for J; bases not matched to a gene: 6. CDR3 residues: CASSSQGAGAFF. The CDR3 coding sequence is TGTGCCAGCAGCTCTCAGGGGGCCGGTGCTTTCTTT.

In the case of this clone: This sample also contains other DNA sequences that code for the same CDR3. The V gene is TRBV29-1, the J gene TRBJ2-7; a weak D match, TRBD1 (6 bases). Germline lookup yields CDR1 SQVTM and CDR2 ANQGSEA. CDR3 length: 12 residues. Between the trimmed V and J ends, which lost 4 bases and 5 bases, there was a span of 12 bases. The CDR3 bases are TGCAGCGTTGGGCAGGGGCTCCACGAGCAGTACTTC. This encodes CSVGQGLHEQYF.

A few counts support this clone. The chain carries TRBV7-9 and TRBJ1-4, with TRBD1 matching 10 bases. This CDR3 has 14 residues. Germline CDR1 reads SEHNR; CDR2 reads FQNEAQ (reference sequence). J was trimmed by 7 bases and V by 4 bases; bases with no gene match: 3. CDR3 coding DNA: TGTGCCAGCAGCTGGGACAGGGGAGCTGAAAAACTGTTTTTT. Translation: CASSWDRGAEKLFF.

The chain employs TRBV30 and TRBJ1-6; TRBD1 aligns across 7 bases. V trimming: 5 bases; J trimming: 10 bases; junction bases outside the gene matches: 11. This CDR3 comprises 14 residues. Germline CDR1 GTSNPN, CDR2 SVGIG (reference sequence). The CDR3 loop reads CAWGVLTGYSPLHF. The DNA of the CDR3 is TGTGCCTGGGGGGTCCTGACAGGGTACTCACCCCTCCACTTT.

This clone was found once. The rearrangement uses TRBV4-3 and TRBJ2-7, with D uncertain. Trimming shortened V by 0 bases and J by 6 bases, and 18 bases separated the two germline ends. Germline loops: CDR1 LGHNA, CDR2 YSLEER. This CDR3 is built from 16 residues. The CDR3 DNA reads as TGCGCCAGCAGCCAAGATTTAGGCAGAGTTACCGGCGAGCAGTACTTC. Protein product: CASSQDLGRVTGEQYF.

The chain has TRBV6-1 and TRBJ2-2; the D is unclear. V lost 4 bases, J lost 5 bases, and 8 bases lay in between. The germline V gene has CDR1 MNHNS and CDR2 SASEGT. This CDR3 spans 13 amino acids. CDR3 bases: TGTGCCAGCAGTGCGATGGAGACCGGGGAGCTGTTTTTT. Protein product: CASSAMETGELFF.

This chain links TRBV30 with TRBJ1-1; D is perhaps TRBD1 (6 bases). V shed 2 bases and J shed 11 bases, with 21 bases lying between them. The CDR3 has 14 amino acids. Looked up from germline, CDR1 is GTSNPN and CDR2 is SVGIG (reference sequence). The CDR3 region has the DNA TGTGCCTGGAGTTTAACTCACAGGGACTGGGCGGCTTTCTTT. Its protein is CAWSLTHRDWAAFF.

A few counts support this clone. The CDR3 DNA reads TGTGCCAGCAGCTCACCCCTACCCGGGGCGAACACAGATACGCAGTATTTT. This encodes CASSSPLPGANTDTQYF. This chain links TRBV5-6 with TRBJ2-3; D tentatively reads TRBD1 or TRBD2 (5 bases each). Trimming left V 3 bases short and J 2 bases short, with 19 bases between. CDR3 length: 17 residues. CDR1 and CDR2 (germline): SGHDT, YYEEEE.

The CDR3 DNA reads as TGTGCCAGCAGGTCCGGGAAGGGGACTCAGCCCCAGCATTTT. Its translation is CASRSGKGTQPQHF. This chain uses TRBV6-5 with TRBJ1-5; a weak D match, TRBD1 (5 bases). Germline V gene lookup returns CDR1 MNHEY and CDR2 SVGAGI. The CDR3 is 14 amino acids. V was clipped by 6 bases and J by 6 bases, with 15 bases between them.

V usage is TRBV19 and J usage is TRBJ2-7; 9 bases line up with TRBD2. The CDR3 loop spans 14 amino acids. Unmatched junction bases numbered 9, after V lost 6 bases and J lost 6 bases. Germline V gene lookup returns CDR1 LNHDA and CDR2 SQIVND (reference sequence). The chain's CDR3 is CASSTGTSRSEQYF. The CDR3 DNA sequence: TGTGCCAGTAGCACCGGGACTAGCCGGAGCGAGCAGTACTTC.

The chain links TRBV5-1 to TRBJ2-7; D tentatively fits TRBD1 or TRBD2 (5 bases each). This CDR3 comprises 12 residues. Germline CDR1 SGHRS, CDR2 YFSETQ. Trimming removed 1 base from V and 5 bases from J, with 7 bases in between. The CDR3 region has the DNA TGCGCCAGCAGCTTGTGGGGGAACGAGCAGTACTTC. Translated, it gives CASSLWGNEQYF.